These 19 T cell receptor beta chains were all obtained from the same sample, sequenced in a study of cytomegalovirus exposure and HLA in healthy donors. The data were produced by immunoSEQ multiplex PCR, yet TCRdb's version contains in-frame clones alone and is incomplete. The table has 66,000 or so clones, around 97% seen once. Sequenced: PBMCs. The receptors shown here come from a woman between 18 and 29 years old in good health and CMV-seropositive.

V usage is TRBV6-1 and J usage is TRBJ1-5, with TRBD1 matching 8 bases. Trimming cost V 0 bases and J 4 bases; bases outside gene matches: 2. The length of the CDR3 is 15 residues. The germline V gene has CDR1 MNHNS and CDR2 SASEGT. The CDR3 DNA follows: TGTGCCAGCAGTGAAGCGGGACAGGTTAATCAGCCCCAGCATTTT. Translating it yields CASSEAGQVNQPQHF.

The chain has TRBV27 and TRBJ2-1, with 8 bases that match TRBD2. CDR1 is MNHEY and CDR2 is SMNVEV in the germline V gene (reference sequence). The CDR3 sequence is 12 residues long. With V trimmed by 10 bases and J by 15 bases, 14 bases remained unmatched. CDR3 coding DNA: TGTGCCACCTTGGGGTCCGGGAGGGCCCCGTTCTTC. This codes for CATLGSGRAPFF.

The chain carries TRBV29-1 and TRBJ2-5; possibly TRBD2 for D (5 bases). The CDR3 has 15 amino acids. The V gene's germline CDR1 is SQVTM and CDR2 ANQGSEA. V was clipped by 4 bases and J by 7 bases, with 22 bases between them. Here the CDR3 reads CSVVLFGGLSMTQYF. The CDR3 DNA sequence: TGCAGCGTTGTACTGTTTGGAGGTCTTTCTATGACCCAGTACTTC.

As DNA, the CDR3 is TGCGCCAGCAGCCCGTCAAGACGAAGAGGGAACACTGAAGCTTTCTTT. Residues: CASSPSRRRGNTEAFF. This rearrangement joins TRBV5-1 to TRBJ1-1; no clear D. V was pared by 4 bases and J by 1 base, with 17 bases between. CDR1 is SGHRS and CDR2 is YFSETQ in the germline V gene. The CDR3 length is 16 residues.

V and J are TRBV7-9 and TRBJ1-1, with D possibly matching TRBD1 (6 bases). Per germline, CDR1 SEHNR and CDR2 FQNEAQ (reference sequence). With 4 bases removed from V and 4 bases from J, the gap between germline ends came to 7 bases. The CDR3 totals 12 residues. Here the CDR3 reads CASSSRGTEAFF. The CDR3 DNA follows: TGTGCCAGCAGCTCCAGGGGCACTGAAGCTTTCTTT.

J is TRBJ1-4 and V is TRBV30; tentative D call: TRBD1 (6 bases). The CDR3 is 13 residues long. V shed 0 bases and J shed 8 bases, with 10 bases lying between them. The germline V gene has CDR1 GTSNPN and CDR2 SVGIG (reference sequence). CDR3 sequence (DNA): TGTGCCTGGAGTGTAGGGGGAGGGGAAAAACTGTTTTTT. Encoded protein: CAWSVGGGEKLFF.

The chain is built from TRBV30 and TRBJ1-2, with a possible D match to TRBD1 (5 bases). Trimming shortened V by 2 bases and J by 4 bases, and 11 bases separated the two germline ends. CDR1 is GTSNPN and CDR2 is SVGIG in the germline V gene (reference sequence). The CDR3 sequence is 13 residues long. CDR3 in amino acids: CAWSSGNPYGYTF. CDR3 coding DNA: TGTGCCTGGAGTTCAGGGAATCCCTATGGCTACACCTTC.

Here the CDR3 DNA reads TGTGTCTCAAGGGGGGGAGGAGGCACAGATACGCAGTATTTT. Protein product: CVSRGGGGTDTQYF. This chain uses TRBV6-1 with TRBJ2-3, with a weak D call TRBD2 (7 bases). The germline V gene encodes CDR1 MNHNS and CDR2 SASEGT. The CDR3 runs 14 residues.

The V gene is TRBV7-9, the J gene TRBJ2-7, with D unresolved. There are 12 residues in the CDR3. Germline CDR1 and CDR2: SEHNR and FQNEAQ (reference sequence). V lost 1 base to trimming and J lost 5 bases, with 6 bases between them. CDR3: CASSLVANEQYF. The DNA of the CDR3 is TGTGCCAGCAGCTTAGTTGCGAACGAGCAGTACTTC.

The chain has TRBV7-8 and TRBJ1-1; 7 bases are a match to TRBD1. The CDR3 has 13 amino acids. Germline lookup yields CDR1 SGHVS and CDR2 FQNEAQ. V lost 5 bases, J lost 1 base, and 1 base stayed unmatched. The CDR3 region has the DNA TGTGCCAGCAGCCGACAGGGGAACACTGAAGCTTTCTTT. Translated: CASSRQGNTEAFF.

The sample holds one count of this clone. V and J are TRBV27 and TRBJ2-2; a weak D match, TRBD2 (5 bases). Germline loops: CDR1 MNHEY, CDR2 SMNVEV (reference sequence). The CDR3 covers 12 residues. The V and J ends lost 5 bases and 7 bases respectively, with 8 bases between them. CDR3 residues: CASSIAGGELFF. CDR3 bases: TGTGCCAGCAGTATCGCGGGCGGGGAGCTGTTTTTT.

The chain joins TRBV28 to TRBJ1-1; no definite D call. This CDR3 region has 16 residues. V lost 0 bases to trimming and J lost 3 bases, with 14 bases between them. CDR1 is MDHEN, CDR2 SYDVKM, per germline. CDR3 sequence: CASSLWVGRGYTEAFF. CDR3 nucleotides: TGTGCCAGCAGTTTATGGGTGGGCCGTGGTTACACTGAAGCTTTCTTT.

CDR3 sequence (DNA): TGTGCCAGCAGTGAAGCCGTGGGAGGGTCCTACAATGAGCAGTTCTTC. Protein: CASSEAVGGSYNEQFF. The rearrangement links TRBV6-1 to TRBJ2-1; 7 nucleotides match TRBD2. In germline, CDR1 is MNHNS, CDR2 SASEGT. The CDR3 spans 16 residues. The V segment lost 0 bases and the J segment 1 base; nucleotides outside the gene matches: 3.

This clone was seen only a few times. The same CDR3 can be traced to other DNA sequences in this sample. The V call is TRBV5-4, the J call TRBJ2-7; D perhaps matches TRBD1 (5 bases). This CDR3 spans 13 amino acids. V gave up 3 bases and J gave up 2 bases, with 9 bases separating them. Germline V CDR1 and CDR2: SGHNT, YYREEE (reference sequence). CDR3 loop: CASSSTGTYEQYF. As DNA, the CDR3 is TGTGCCAGCAGCTCAACAGGTACCTACGAGCAGTACTTC. Looking up the rest from reference TRBV5-4 and TRBJ2-7 gives the full variable domain: ETGVTQSPTHLIKTRGQQVTLRCSSQSGHNTVSWYQQALGQGPQFIFQYYREEENGRGNFPPRFSGLQFPNYSSELNVNALELDDSALYLCASSSTGTYEQYFGPGTRLTVT.

This clone appeared a single time. CDR3 sequence reads: CAISELGQGGTQYF. CDR3 in DNA: TGTGCCATCAGTGAGCTTGGACAGGGAGGGACCCAGTACTTC. The chain recombines TRBV10-3 with TRBJ2-5; TRBD1 matches at 8 bases. The CDR3 consists of 14 residues. V lost 2 bases to trimming and J lost 7 bases; unmatched junction nucleotides: 6. Germline CDR1 ENHRY, CDR2 SYGVKD.

V is TRBV7-9 and J is TRBJ2-5; unclear D gene. The germline V and J ends were trimmed by 8 bases and 4 bases, with 8 bases remaining between them. The CDR3 length is 11 residues. Germline-derived CDR1 and CDR2 are SEHNR and FQNEAQ (reference sequence). CDR3 coding DNA: TGTGCCAGCGAAACGGGAGAGACCCAGTACTTC. Translated: CASETGETQYF.

V is TRBV28 and J is TRBJ1-1; D is unresolved. The CDR3 has 14 residues. Germline assignment: CDR1 MDHEN and CDR2 SYDVKM. V was trimmed by 0 bases and J by 1 base, leaving 6 bases between them. The CDR3 DNA follows: TGTGCCAGCAGTTTATGGGCAGAGAACACTGAAGCTTTCTTT. It is translated as CASSLWAENTEAFF. Full variable domain (outside the CDR3, taken from reference TRBV28 and TRBJ1-1): DVKVTQSSRYLVKRTGEKVFLECVQDMDHENMFWYRQDPGLGLRLIYFSYDVKMKEKGDIPEGYSVSREKKERFSLILESASTNQTSMYLCASSLWAENTEAFFGQGTRLTVV.

The chain combines TRBV30 with TRBJ1-2; D ambiguous. V was pared by 4 bases and J by 5 bases, with 14 bases between. CDR1 is GTSNPN and CDR2 is SVGIG in the germline V gene (reference sequence). This CDR3 spans 13 amino acids. The chain's CDR3 is CAWTQVMVYGYTF. The CDR3 DNA reads TGTGCCTGGACCCAGGTGATGGTATATGGCTACACCTTC.

The chain employs TRBV27 and TRBJ2-1, with 7 positions matching TRBD1. The germline gives CDR1 MNHEY, CDR2 SMNVEV (reference sequence). This CDR3 is 14 amino acids long. Trimming cost V 6 bases and J 5 bases; bases outside gene matches: 7. The DNA of the CDR3 is TGTGCCAGCAGCCAGTACAGGGGCCACAATGAGCAGTTCTTC. The encoded protein is CASSQYRGHNEQFF.